This T cell receptor beta chain originates from a study of shared clonotypes between healthy human individuals. Notes on the study in general: Researchers sampled only blood; tissue repertoires likely differ.

Here immunoSEQ multiplex PCR was the method, and the copy in TCRdb shows in-frame clones only, minus some. The sample consists of about half a million clones, roughly 80% of them appearing once. Regarding this clone: Its specificity is unknown.

Specimen: PBMCs. The sequence was obtained from a woman aged 40 to 55 in good health. Some clones in this sample may be carry-over from other donors' samples.

CDR3 loop: CASSPGSDAGGGYTF. As DNA, the CDR3 is TGTGCCAGCTCACCAGGTAGTGACGCAGGTGGAGGCTACACCTTC. This chain links TRBV18 with TRBJ1-2; no definite D call. Trimming removed 2 bases from V and 8 bases from J, with 18 bases in between. Germline V gene sequence: CDR1 KGHSH, CDR2 LQKENI. This CDR3 contains 15 residues.